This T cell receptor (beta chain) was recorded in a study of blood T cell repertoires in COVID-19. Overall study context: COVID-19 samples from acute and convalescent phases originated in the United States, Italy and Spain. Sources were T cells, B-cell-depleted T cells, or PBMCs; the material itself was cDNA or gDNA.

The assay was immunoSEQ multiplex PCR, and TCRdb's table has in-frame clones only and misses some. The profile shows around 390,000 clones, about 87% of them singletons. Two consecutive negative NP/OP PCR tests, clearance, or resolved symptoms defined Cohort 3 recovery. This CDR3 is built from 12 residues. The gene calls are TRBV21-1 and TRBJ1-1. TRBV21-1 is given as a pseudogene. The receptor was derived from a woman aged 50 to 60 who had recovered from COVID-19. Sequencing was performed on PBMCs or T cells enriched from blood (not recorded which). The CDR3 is CASSKAKAGAFF. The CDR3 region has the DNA TGTGCCAGCAGCAAAGCAAAGGCGGGAGCTTTCTTT.